The subject of this entry is one T cell receptor beta chain. Its antigen is not identified. The time point: persistent/refractory GD, antithyroid drugs over 5 years with positive TRAb. Scientists built the TCR library using RNA that was extracted from PBMCs. Patient provenance is recorded as an endocrinology department in Xi'an, China. These data belong to a study of regulatory T cells in long-lasting Graves disease. According to the study, TCR beta libraries were built with iRepertoire HTBI primers and CDR3-region Arm-PCR. TCRdb re-analysed the multiplex PCR reads in MiXCR, keeping a single row per CDR3 protein. The sample shows almost 350,000 distinct CDR3 sequences, around 20% of them seen only once. Study conclusions and caveats: Compared with new cases, persistent Graves' patients showed reduced TCR diversity. Persistent cases favored TRBV28, TRBJ1-2 and TRBJ2-5.

This CDR3 is built from 17 residues. Germline V CDR1 and CDR2: KGHSH, LQKENI. V was pared by 3 bases and J by 9 bases, with 27 bases between. Sequences were derived from peripheral blood mononuclear cells (PBMCs), sampled when the disease was refractory, from a patient treated with antithyroid drugs. This clonotype was sampled from a female donor with Graves disease. This chain joins TRBV18 and TRBJ2-7, with D tentatively TRBD2 (7 bases). The CDR3 protein is CASSPDISTGGLGGQYF. For the CDR3, the DNA is TGTGCCAGCTCACCGGATATATCTACGGGGGGCCTAGGAGGGCAGTACTTC.